A single sample gave rise to the 5 T cell receptor beta chains below, sequenced in a study of blood T cell repertoires in COVID-19. Repertoires were generated with immunoSEQ multiplex PCR, while TCRdb's copy carries only in-frame clones and drops some. The data hold roughly 55,000 clones, with roughly four fifths observed a single time. Sequenced input: peripheral blood. The source is a woman aged 55 to 70 with acute or convalescent COVID-19.

The chain recombines TRBV6-5 with TRBJ1-4; TRBD1 is a possible D gene (5 bases). Germline V lookup: CDR1 MNHEY, CDR2 SVGAGI. V lost 0 bases, J lost 8 bases, and 13 bases lay in between. This CDR3 has 15 residues. The CDR3 DNA reads TGTGCCAGCAGTTACTCTTCGGGGGTAACGGAAAAACTGTTTTTT. Protein product: CASSYSSGVTEKLFF.

CDR3 sequence: CASSYGGEQYF. The CDR3 nucleotides are TGTGCCAGCAGCTACGGGGGGGAGCAGTACTTC. The chain carries TRBV5-6 and TRBJ2-7; 7 bases are shared with TRBD2. This CDR3 contains 11 residues. The V and J ends lost 3 bases and 7 bases, in that order; junction bases with no gene match: 1. The germline V gene encodes CDR1 SGHDT and CDR2 YYEEEE. The entire variable domain, with the rest obtained from reference TRBV5-6 and TRBJ2-7, is as follows: DAGVTQSPTHLIKTRGQQVTLRCSPKSGHDTVSWYQQALGQGPQFIFQYYEEEERQRGNFPDRFSGHQFPNYSSELNVNALLLGDSALYLCASSYGGEQYFGPGTRLTVT.

The V gene is TRBV27, the J gene TRBJ1-1; the D is unclear. CDR1 and CDR2 from the germline V gene are MNHEY and SMNVEV (reference sequence). The CDR3 has 15 amino acids. V lost 3 bases, J lost 2 bases, and 13 bases lay in between. DNA for the CDR3: TGTGCCAGCAGTTTTTCCTCCGGGAAAAACACTGAAGCTTTCTTT. As protein: CASSFSSGKNTEAFF.

The chain recombines TRBV7-9 with TRBJ2-5; 7 positions match TRBD2. Germline V CDR1 and CDR2: SEHNR, FQNEAQ (reference sequence). The CDR3 covers 14 residues. With V trimmed by 11 bases and J by 7 bases, 16 bases remained unmatched. CDR3 residues: CALGPSGAALTQYF. CDR3 DNA: TGTGCCCTTGGCCCTAGCGGTGCCGCCCTGACCCAGTACTTC.

V is TRBV11-2 and J is TRBJ2-7; TRBD1 is a possible D gene (5 bases). The CDR3 contains 12 residues. V was trimmed by 2 bases and J by 5 bases, leaving 7 bases between them. Germline V gene lookup returns CDR1 SGHAT and CDR2 FQNNGV. The CDR3 reads CASSLQGHEQYF. The CDR3 nucleotides read TGTGCCAGCAGCTTACAGGGCCACGAGCAGTACTTC.